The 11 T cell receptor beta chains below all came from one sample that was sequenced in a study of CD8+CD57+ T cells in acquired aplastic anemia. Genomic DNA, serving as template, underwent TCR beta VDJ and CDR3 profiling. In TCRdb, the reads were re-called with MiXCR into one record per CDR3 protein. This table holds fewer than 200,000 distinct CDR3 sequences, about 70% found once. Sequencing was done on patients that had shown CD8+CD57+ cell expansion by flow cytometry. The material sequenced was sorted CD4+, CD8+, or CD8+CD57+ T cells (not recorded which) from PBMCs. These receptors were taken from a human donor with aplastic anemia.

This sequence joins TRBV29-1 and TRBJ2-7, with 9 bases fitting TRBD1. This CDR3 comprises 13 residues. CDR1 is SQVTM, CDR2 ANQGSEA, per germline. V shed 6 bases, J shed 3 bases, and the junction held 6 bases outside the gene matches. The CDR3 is CSVQGATDYEQYF. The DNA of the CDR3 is TGCAGCGTACAGGGGGCTACAGACTACGAGCAGTACTTC.

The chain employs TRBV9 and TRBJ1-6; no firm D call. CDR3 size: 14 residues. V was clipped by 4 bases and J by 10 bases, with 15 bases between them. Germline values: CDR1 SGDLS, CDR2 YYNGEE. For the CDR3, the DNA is TGTGCCAGCAGCCCCCGGGTCACTAAATCACCCCTCCACTTT. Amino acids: CASSPRVTKSPLHF. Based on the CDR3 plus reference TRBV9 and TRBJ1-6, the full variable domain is DSGVTQTPKHLITATGQRVTLRCSPRSGDLSVYWYQQSLDQGLQFLIQYYNGEERAKGNILERFSAQQFPDLHSELNLSSLELGDSALYFCASSPRVTKSPLHFGNGTRLTVT.

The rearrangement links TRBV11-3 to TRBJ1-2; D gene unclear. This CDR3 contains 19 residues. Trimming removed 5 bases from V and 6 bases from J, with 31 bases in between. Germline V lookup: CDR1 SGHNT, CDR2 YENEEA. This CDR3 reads CASSHDPQETPQVWNGYTF. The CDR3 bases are TGTGCCAGCAGCCACGACCCCCAAGAGACCCCACAAGTATGGAATGGCTACACCTTC.

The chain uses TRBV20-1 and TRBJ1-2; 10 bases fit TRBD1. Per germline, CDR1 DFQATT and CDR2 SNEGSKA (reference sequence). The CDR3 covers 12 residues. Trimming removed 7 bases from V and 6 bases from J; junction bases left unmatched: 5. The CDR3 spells CSVPGQGHGYTF. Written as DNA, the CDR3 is TGCAGTGTCCCGGGACAGGGGCATGGCTACACCTTC.

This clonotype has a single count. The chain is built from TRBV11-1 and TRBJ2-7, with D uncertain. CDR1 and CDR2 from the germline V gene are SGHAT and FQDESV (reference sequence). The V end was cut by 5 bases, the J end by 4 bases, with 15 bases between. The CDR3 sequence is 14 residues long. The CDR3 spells CASSGPGNKYEQYF. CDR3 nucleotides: TGTGCCAGCAGCGGGCCAGGCAACAAATACGAGCAGTACTTC.

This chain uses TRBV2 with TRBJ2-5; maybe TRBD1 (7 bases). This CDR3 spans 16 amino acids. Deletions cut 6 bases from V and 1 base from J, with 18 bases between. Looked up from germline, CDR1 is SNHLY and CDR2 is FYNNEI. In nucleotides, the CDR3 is TGTGCCAGCAGCGGTATACAGGGGACTCCCCAAGAGACCCAGTACTTC. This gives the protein CASSGIQGTPQETQYF.

This chain's CDR3 is CASSPRRETQYF. The CDR3 region has the DNA TGTGCCAGCAGCCCCCGGCGAGAGACCCAGTACTTC. This rearrangement joins TRBV7-8 to TRBJ2-5; the D is unclear. CDR3 size: 12 residues. V gave up 5 bases and J gave up 4 bases, with 8 bases separating them. Per the germline V gene, CDR1 is SGHVS and CDR2 is FQNEAQ.

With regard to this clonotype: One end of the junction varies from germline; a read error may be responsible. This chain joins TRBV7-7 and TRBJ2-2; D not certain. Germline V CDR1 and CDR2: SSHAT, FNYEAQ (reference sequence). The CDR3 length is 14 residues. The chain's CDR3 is CASSQSPISGELFF. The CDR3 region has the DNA TGTGCTAGCAGCCAATCCCCTATCTCCGGGGAGCTGTTTTTT.

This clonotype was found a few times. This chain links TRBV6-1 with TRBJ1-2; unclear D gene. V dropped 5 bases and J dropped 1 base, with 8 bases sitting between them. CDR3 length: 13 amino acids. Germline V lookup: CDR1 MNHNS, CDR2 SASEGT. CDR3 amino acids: CASSTPNNYGYTF. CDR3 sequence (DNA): TGTGCCAGCAGTACCCCTAATAACTATGGCTACACCTTC.

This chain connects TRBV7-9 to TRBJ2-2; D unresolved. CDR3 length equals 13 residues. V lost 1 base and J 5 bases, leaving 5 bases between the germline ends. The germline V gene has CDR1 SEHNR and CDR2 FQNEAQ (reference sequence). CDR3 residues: CASSLGDTGELFF. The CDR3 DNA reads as TGTGCCAGCAGCTTAGGAGATACCGGGGAGCTGTTTTTT.

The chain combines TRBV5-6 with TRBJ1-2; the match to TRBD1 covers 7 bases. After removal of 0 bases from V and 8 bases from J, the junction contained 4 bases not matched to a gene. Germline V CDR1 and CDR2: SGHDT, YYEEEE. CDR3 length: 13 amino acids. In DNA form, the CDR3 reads TGTGCCAGCAGCTTGGAGGGGGCCCGGGGCTACACCTTC. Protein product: CASSLEGARGYTF.